This TCR beta chain was sequenced during a study of T-cell memory formation after mild COVID-19. This clonotype was counted a few times. TCRdb reprocessed the 5' RACE reads via MiXCR and lists one record per CDR3 protein. Of a few hundred thousand distinct CDR3 sequences in the sample, less than 25% were seen once. Material for sequencing was PBMCs or a T cell subset sorted from them (not recorded which). The TCR was taken from a man younger than 30 who had mild COVID-19 (a few samples of this study predate the infection). Cell type and time point are not known.

The CDR3, as DNA: TGCGCCAGCAGCTTGGGCCAGGGACGGGGCCGTGGCTACACCTTC. This encodes CASSLGQGRGRGYTF. The genes are TRBV5-1 and TRBJ1-2; D may be TRBD1 (5 bases). This CDR3 is 15 amino acids long. CDR1 SGHRS and CDR2 YFSETQ come from the germline V gene. Trimming removed 0 bases at V and 7 bases at J, with 16 bases between.